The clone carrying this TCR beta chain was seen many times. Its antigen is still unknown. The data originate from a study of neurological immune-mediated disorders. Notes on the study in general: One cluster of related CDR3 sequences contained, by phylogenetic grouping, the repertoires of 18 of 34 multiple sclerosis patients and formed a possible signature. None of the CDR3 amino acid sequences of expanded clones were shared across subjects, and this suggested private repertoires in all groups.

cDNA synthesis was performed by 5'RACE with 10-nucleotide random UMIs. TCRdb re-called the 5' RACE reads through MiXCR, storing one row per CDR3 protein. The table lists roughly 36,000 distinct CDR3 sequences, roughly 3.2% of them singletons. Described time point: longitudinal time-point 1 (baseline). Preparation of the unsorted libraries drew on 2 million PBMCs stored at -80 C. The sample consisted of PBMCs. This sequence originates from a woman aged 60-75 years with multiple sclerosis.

The CDR3 here is CASSYKNRGRGNQPQHF. CDR3 nucleotides: TGTGCCAGCAGTTACAAAAACAGGGGGCGAGGCAATCAGCCCCAGCATTTT. The rearrangement links TRBV6-6 to TRBJ1-5; 9 bases match TRBD1. This CDR3 is built from 17 residues. Germline V CDR1 and CDR2: MNHNY, SVGAGI (reference sequence). The trim removed 2 bases at V and 2 bases at J, leaving 7 bases unmatched.